This T cell receptor (beta chain) was captured by sequencing in a study of vaccination and CD4 T cells after COVID-19. Worth noting for this clonotype: Its target is not known.

Noted treatment: roughly nine-day PBMC culture with coronavirus spike peptide pools or control peptides (ViraFEST assay). Sequencing of cultured CD4+ T cell DNA used the Oncomine TCR Beta short-read assay. Each CDR3 protein is one row after TCRdb ran MiXCR on the PCR reads. The sample contains some 14,000 distinct CDR3 sequences, just under 65% of which appear only once. The sequencing input was CD4+ T cells from blood, cultured in vitro. This TCR derives from a human donor who had recovered from COVID-19.

The CDR3 DNA reads TGTGCCAGCAGTGACCGGACAGAAAAGAATCAGCCCCAGCATTTT. Amino acid sequence: CASSDRTEKNQPQHF. The chain carries TRBV6-1 and TRBJ1-5; D perhaps matches TRBD1 (6 bases). V was pared by 3 bases and J by 4 bases, with 13 bases between. The V gene's germline CDR1 is MNHNS and CDR2 SASEGT. The CDR3 length is 15 residues.